The sequence of this TCR beta chain was determined in a study of response to subunit inactivated influenza vaccine. TCRdb called the RT-PCR reads again in MiXCR, with one record for every CDR3 protein. The table records 550,000 to 650,000 distinct CDR3 sequences, about an eighth of them present only once. The source was PBMCs from blood, collected on the day of vaccination. The receptor comes from a man aged 50-59 years who received an inactivated influenza vaccine.

CDR3 sequence (DNA): TGTGCCAGCAGACCCCCGGGACTAGCGGGAACTAGCACAGATACGCAGTATTTT. It codes for CASRPPGLAGTSTDTQYF. J is TRBJ2-3 and V is TRBV12-3 or TRBV12-4; TRBD2 agrees at 13 bases. This CDR3 is built from 18 residues. J gave up 0 bases and V 6 bases, and 9 bases lay outside the gene matches.